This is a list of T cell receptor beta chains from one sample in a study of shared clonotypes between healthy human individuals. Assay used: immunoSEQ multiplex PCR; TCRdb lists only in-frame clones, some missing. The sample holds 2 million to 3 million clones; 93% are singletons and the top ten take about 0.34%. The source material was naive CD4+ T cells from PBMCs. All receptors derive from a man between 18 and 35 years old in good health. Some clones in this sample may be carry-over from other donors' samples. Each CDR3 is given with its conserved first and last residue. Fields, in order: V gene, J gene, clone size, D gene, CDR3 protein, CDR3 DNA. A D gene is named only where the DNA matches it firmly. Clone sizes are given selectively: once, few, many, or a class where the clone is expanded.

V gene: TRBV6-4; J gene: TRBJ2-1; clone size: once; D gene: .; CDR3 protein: CASSDVGGRSGNEQFF; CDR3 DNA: TGTGCCAGCAGTGACGTTGGCGGGCGCAGTGGAAATGAGCAGTTCTTC
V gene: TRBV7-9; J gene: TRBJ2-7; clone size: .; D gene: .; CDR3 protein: CASSLGVAGDEQYF; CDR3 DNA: TGTGCCAGCAGCTTAGGCGTGGCAGGGGACGAGCAGTACTTC
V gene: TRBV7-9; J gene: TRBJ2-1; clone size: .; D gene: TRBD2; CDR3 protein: CASSFLAGEGSNEQFF; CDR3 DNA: TGTGCCAGCAGCTTTTTAGCGGGAGAAGGGTCCAATGAGCAGTTCTTC
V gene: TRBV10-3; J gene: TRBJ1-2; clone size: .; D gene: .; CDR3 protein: CAIRPGDMEGYTF; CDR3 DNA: TGTGCCATCAGGCCAGGGGACATGGAGGGCTACACCTTC
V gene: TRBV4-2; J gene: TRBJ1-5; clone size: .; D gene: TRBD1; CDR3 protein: CASSQDDRGAGNQPQHF; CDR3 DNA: TGTGCCAGCAGCCAAGATGACAGGGGGGCTGGCAATCAGCCCCAGCATTTT
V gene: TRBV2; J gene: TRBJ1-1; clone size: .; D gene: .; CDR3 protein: CASDKETNTEAFF; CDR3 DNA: TGTGCCAGCGATAAAGAGACGAACACTGAAGCTTTCTTT
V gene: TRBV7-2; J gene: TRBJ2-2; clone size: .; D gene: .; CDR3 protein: CASSPRGAKFTGELFF; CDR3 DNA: TGTGCCAGCAGCCCGAGGGGGGCCAAGTTCACCGGGGAGCTGTTTTTT
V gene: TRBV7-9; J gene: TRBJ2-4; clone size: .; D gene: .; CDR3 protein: CASSLTFSVLAKNIQYF; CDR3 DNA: TGTGCCAGCAGCTTAACGTTCAGCGTTCTAGCCAAAAACATTCAGTACTTC
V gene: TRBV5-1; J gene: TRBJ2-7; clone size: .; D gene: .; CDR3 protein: CASSPRESKYEQYF; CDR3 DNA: TGCGCCAGCAGCCCCAGGGAGTCAAAATACGAGCAGTACTTC
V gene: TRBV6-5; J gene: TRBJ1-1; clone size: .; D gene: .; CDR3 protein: CASSYPGVGGTEAFF; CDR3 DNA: TGTGCCAGCAGTTACCCGGGTGTGGGTGGCACTGAAGCTTTCTTT
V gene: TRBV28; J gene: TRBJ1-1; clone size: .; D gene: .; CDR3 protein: CASSLGGAQGNTEAFF; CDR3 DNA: TGTGCCAGCAGTTTGGGGGGGGCCCAGGGGAACACTGAAGCTTTCTTT
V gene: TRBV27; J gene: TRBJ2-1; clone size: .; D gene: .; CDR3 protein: CASREGGSSYNEQFF; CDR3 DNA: TGTGCCAGCAGAGAAGGGGGGAGCTCCTACAATGAGCAGTTCTTC
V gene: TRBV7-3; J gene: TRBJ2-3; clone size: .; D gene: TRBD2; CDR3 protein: CASSPGLAITDTQYF; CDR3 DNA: TGTGCCAGCAGCCCGGGACTAGCGATCACAGATACGCAGTATTTT
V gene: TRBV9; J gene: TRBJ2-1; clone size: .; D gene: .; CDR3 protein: CASSVEGDPYNEQFF; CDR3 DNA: TGTGCCAGCAGCGTGGAGGGAGATCCCTACAATGAGCAGTTCTTC
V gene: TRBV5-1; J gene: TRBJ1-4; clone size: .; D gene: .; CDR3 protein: CASSSGEHHEKLFF; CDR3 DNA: TGCGCCAGCAGCTCGGGGGAACATCATGAAAAACTGTTTTTT
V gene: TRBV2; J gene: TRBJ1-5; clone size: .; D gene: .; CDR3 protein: CASSQDSRKNQPQHF; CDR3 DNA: TGTGCCAGCAGTCAGGACAGTCGAAAGAATCAGCCCCAGCATTTT
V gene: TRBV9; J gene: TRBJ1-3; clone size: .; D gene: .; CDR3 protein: CASSVALTAGNTIYF; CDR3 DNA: TGTGCCAGCAGCGTAGCCCTGACGGCTGGAAACACCATATATTTT
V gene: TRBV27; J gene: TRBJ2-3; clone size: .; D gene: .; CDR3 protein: CASSLLPTSTDTQYF; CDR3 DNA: TGTGCCAGCAGTTTACTGCCGACTAGCACAGATACGCAGTATTTT
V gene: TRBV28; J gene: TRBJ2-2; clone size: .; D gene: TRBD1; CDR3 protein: CASKTPGGYTGELFF; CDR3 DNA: TGTGCCAGCAAAACCCCAGGGGGCTACACCGGGGAGCTGTTTTTT
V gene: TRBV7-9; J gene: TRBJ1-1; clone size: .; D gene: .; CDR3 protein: CASSLAERGWKNTEAFF; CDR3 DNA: TGTGCCAGCAGCTTAGCGGAGAGGGGGTGGAAGAACACTGAAGCTTTCTTT
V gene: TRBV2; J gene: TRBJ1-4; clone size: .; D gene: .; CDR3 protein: CASSYLQDSEKLFF; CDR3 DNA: TGTGCCAGCAGCTACCTCCAAGATTCCGAAAAACTGTTTTTT
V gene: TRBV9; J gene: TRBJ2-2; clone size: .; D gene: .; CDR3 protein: CASSPREGSTGELFF; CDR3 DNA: TGTGCCAGCAGCCCCCGCGAAGGCAGCACCGGGGAGCTGTTTTTT
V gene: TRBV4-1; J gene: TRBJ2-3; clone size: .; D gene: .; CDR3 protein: CASSQVAPLVWDTQYF; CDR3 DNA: TGCGCCAGCAGCCAAGTTGCCCCGCTAGTTTGGGATACGCAGTATTTT
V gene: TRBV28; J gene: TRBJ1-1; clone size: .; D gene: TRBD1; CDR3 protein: CASSPTGGGGGNTEAFF; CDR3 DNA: TGTGCCAGCAGTCCCACAGGGGGCGGTGGGGGGAACACTGAAGCTTTCTTT
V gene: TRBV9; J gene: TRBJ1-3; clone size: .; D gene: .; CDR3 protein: CASSVAGQGSSGNTIYF; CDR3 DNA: TGTGCCAGCAGCGTAGCGGGGCAGGGGTCGTCAGGAAACACCATATATTTT
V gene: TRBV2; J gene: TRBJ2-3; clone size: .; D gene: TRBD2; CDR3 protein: CASSGGLAGGGDTQYF; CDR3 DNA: TGTGCCAGCAGTGGAGGACTAGCGGGAGGGGGAGATACGCAGTATTTT
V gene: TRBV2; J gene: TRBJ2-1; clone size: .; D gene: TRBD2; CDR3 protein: CASSGLAGGHEQFF; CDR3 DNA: TGTGCCAGCAGTGGGCTAGCGGGAGGCCACGAGCAGTTCTTC
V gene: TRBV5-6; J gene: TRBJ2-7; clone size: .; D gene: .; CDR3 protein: CASSFTQGPPRF; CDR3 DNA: TGTGCCAGCAGCTTCACGCAGGGGCCCCCCCGCTTC
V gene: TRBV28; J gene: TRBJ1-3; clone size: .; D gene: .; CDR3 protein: CASSLPVGAGNTIYF; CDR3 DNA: TGTGCCAGCAGTCTTCCGGTAGGTGCTGGAAACACCATATATTTT
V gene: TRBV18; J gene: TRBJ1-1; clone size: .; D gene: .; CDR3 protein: CASSPEWVTEAFF; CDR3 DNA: TGTGCCAGCTCACCCGAGTGGGTCACTGAAGCTTTCTTT
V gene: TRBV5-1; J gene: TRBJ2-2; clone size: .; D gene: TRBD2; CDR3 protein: CASSWGTGTSGRAYTGELFF; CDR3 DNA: TGCGCCAGCAGCTGGGGTACCGGGACTAGCGGGAGGGCCTACACCGGGGAGCTGTTTTTT
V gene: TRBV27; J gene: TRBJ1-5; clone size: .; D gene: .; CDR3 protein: CASSLLSTGSNQPQHF; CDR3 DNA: TGTGCCAGCAGTTTATTGTCCACCGGGAGCAATCAGCCCCAGCATTTT
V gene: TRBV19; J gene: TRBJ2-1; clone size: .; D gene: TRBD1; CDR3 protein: CASSYPWTGPLAGFF; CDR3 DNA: TGTGCCAGTAGTTACCCATGGACAGGGCCCCTTGCTGGGTTCTTC
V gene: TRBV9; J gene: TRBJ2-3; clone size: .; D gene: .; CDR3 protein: CASSPARGADTQYF; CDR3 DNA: TGTGCCAGCAGCCCGGCCAGGGGAGCAGATACGCAGTATTTT
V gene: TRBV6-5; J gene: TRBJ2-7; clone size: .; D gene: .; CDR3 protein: CASRTGTYEQYF; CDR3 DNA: TGTGCCAGCAGAACCGGGACCTACGAGCAGTACTTC
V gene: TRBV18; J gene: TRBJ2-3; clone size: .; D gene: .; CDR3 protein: CASSPSDTQYF; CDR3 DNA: TGTGCCAGCTCACCATCTGATACGCAGTATTTT
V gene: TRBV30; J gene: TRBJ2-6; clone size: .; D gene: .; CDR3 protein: CAWKGGSGANVLTF; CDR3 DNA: TGTGCCTGGAAGGGGGGTTCTGGGGCCAACGTCCTGACTTTC
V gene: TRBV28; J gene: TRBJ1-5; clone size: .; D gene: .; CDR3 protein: CASTRQSNQPQHF; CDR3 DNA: TGTGCCAGCACGAGACAGAGCAATCAGCCCCAGCATTTT
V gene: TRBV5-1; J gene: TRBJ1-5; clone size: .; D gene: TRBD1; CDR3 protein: CASSPDRGGQPQHF; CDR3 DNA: TGCGCCAGCAGTCCCGACAGGGGAGGTCAGCCCCAGCATTTT
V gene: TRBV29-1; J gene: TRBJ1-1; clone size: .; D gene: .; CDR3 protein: CSAVRVNTEAFF; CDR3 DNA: TGCAGCGCCGTGAGGGTGAACACTGAAGCTTTCTTT
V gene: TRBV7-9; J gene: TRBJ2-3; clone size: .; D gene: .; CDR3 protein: CASSPWTATDTQYF; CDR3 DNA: TGTGCCAGCAGCCCATGGACAGCCACAGATACGCAGTATTTT
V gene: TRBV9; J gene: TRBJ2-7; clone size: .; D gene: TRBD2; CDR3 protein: CASSRTSGGTYEQYF; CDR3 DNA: TGTGCCAGCAGCAGAACTAGCGGGGGAACCTACGAGCAGTACTTC
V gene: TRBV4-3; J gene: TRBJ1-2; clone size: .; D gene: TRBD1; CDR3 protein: CASSVEQGGNYGYTF; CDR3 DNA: TGCGCCAGCAGCGTTGAACAGGGGGGGAACTATGGCTACACCTTC
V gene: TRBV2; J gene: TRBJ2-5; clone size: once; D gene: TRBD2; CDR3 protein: CASSGRTSGQETQYF; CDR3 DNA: TGTGCCAGCAGTGGACGGACTAGCGGGCAAGAGACCCAGTACTTC
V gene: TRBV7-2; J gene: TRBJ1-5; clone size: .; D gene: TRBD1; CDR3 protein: CASSLYRGGNQPQHF; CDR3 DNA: TGTGCCAGCAGCCTCTACAGGGGTGGCAATCAGCCCCAGCATTTT
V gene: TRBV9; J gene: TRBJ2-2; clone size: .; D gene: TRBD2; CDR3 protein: CASSVATTSAGTGELFF; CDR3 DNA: TGTGCCAGCAGCGTAGCTACGACTAGCGCGGGCACCGGGGAGCTGTTTTTT
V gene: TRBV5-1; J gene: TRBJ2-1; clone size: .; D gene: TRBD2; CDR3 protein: CASSLGGTSGPTEQFF; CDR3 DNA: TGCGCCAGCAGCTTGGGCGGGACTAGCGGGCCTACGGAGCAGTTCTTC
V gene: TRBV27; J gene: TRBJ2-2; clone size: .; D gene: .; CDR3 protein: CASGYKNTGELFF; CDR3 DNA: TGTGCCAGCGGTTACAAGAACACCGGGGAGCTGTTTTTT
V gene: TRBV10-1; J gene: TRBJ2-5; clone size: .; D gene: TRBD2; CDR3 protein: CASRGTSKGEETQYF; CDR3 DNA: TGCGCCAGCAGGGGGACTAGCAAAGGAGAGGAGACCCAGTACTTC
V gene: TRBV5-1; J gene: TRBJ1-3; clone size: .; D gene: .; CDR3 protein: CASSPGRPSSGNTIYF; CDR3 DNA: TGCGCCAGCAGCCCGGGACGGCCGAGCTCTGGAAACACCATATATTTT
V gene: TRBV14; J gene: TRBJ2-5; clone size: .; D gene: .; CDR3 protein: CASSQEVVETQYF; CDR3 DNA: TGTGCCAGCAGCCAAGAAGTCGTAGAGACCCAGTACTTC
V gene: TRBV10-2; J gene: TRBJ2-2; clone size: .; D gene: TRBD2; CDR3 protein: CASFTSGRGEVTGELFF; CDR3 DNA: TGCGCCAGCTTCACTAGCGGGAGAGGGGAGGTCACCGGGGAGCTGTTTTTT
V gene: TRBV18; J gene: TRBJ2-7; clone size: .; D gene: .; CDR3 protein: CASSLTGTASYEQYF; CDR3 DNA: TGTGCCAGCTCGCTGACTGGTACAGCCTCCTACGAGCAGTACTTC
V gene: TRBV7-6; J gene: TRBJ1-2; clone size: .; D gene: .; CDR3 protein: CASSLAPGSNYGYTF; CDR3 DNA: TGTGCCAGCAGCTTAGCCCCGGGATCTAACTATGGCTACACCTTC
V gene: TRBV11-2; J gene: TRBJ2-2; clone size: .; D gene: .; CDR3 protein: CASSPDRGGELFF; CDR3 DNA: TGTGCCAGCAGCCCCGACCGAGGCGGGGAGCTGTTTTTT